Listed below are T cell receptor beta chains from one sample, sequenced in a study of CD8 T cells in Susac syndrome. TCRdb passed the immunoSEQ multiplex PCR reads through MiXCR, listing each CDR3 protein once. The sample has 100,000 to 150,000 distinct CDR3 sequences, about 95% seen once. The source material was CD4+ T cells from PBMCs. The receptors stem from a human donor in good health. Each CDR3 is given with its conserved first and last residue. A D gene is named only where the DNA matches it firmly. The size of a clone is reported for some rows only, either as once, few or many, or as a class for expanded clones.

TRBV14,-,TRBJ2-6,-,TGTGCCAGCAGCCAAGATATGGGGACCGGGGCCAACGTCCTGACTTTC,CASSQDMGTGANVLTF
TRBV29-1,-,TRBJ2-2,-,-,CSPGDRAPPGSCFF
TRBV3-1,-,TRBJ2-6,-,TGTGCCAGCAGCCAAGATCCGTTTTCTGGGGCCAACGTCCTGACTTTC,CASSQDPFSGANVLTF
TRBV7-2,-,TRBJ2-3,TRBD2,TGTGCCAGCAGACCCTATTCCGGGACTAGCGGGAGAGATACGCAGTATTTT,CASRPYSGTSGRDTQYF
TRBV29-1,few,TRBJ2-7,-,TGCAGCGTTGAAGAGAAAGCACGCGGCCGCTACGAGCAGTACTTC,CSVEEKARGRYEQYF
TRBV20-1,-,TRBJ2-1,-,TGCAGTGCTAGCGGGAGACGCTCCTACAATGAGCAGTTCTTC,CSASGRRSYNEQFF
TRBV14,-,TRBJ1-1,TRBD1,TGTGCCAGCAGCCCCTTACGAGGGACAGGAACTTTTTACCCTGAAGCTTTCTTT,CASSPLRGTGTFYPEAFF
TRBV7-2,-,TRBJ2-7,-,TGTGCCAGCAGCATCCAGCCAACGGCGTCCTACGAGCAGTACTTC,CASSIQPTASYEQYF
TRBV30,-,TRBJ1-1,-,TGTGCCTGGAGTGTTGACAGATTGAACACTGAAGCTTTCTTT,CAWSVDRLNTEAFF
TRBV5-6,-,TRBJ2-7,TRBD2,TGTGCCAGCAGTTCTAGCGGGTCCTCCTACGAGCAGTACTTC,CASSSSGSSYEQYF
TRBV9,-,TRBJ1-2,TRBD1,TGTGCCAGCAGCGTCTGGACAGGGGGTCTCTATGGCTACACCTTC,CASSVWTGGLYGYTF
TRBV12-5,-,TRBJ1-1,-,TGTGCTAGTGGTTTGCACTCCACTGAAGCTTTCTTT,CASGLHSTEAFF